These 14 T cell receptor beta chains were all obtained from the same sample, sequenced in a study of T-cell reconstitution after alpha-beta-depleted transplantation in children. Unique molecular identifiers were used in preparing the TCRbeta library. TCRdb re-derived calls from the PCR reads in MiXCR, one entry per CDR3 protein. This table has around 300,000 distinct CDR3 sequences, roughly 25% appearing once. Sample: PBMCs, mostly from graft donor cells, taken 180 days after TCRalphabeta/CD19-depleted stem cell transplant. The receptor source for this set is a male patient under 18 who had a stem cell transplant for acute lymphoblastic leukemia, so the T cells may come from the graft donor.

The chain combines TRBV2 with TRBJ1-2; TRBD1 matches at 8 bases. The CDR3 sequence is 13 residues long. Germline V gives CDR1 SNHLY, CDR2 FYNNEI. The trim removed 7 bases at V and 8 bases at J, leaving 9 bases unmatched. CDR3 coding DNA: TGTGCCAGCAATCGACAGGGGTCTAGAGGCTACACCTTC. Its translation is CASNRQGSRGYTF.

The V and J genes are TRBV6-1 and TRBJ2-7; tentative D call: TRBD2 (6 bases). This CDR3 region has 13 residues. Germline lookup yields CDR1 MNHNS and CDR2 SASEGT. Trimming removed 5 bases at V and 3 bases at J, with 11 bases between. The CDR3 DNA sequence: TGTGCCAGCAGTCGGGACTGGTTCTACGAGCAGTACTTC. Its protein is CASSRDWFYEQYF.

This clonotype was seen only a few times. The CDR3 sequence is CASSLYGNSNQPQHF. The DNA of the CDR3 is TGCGCCAGCAGCTTGTACGGGAATAGCAATCAGCCCCAGCATTTT. This chain connects TRBV5-1 to TRBJ1-5; D uncertain. The CDR3 loop spans 15 amino acids. The V and J ends lost 1 base and 0 bases respectively, with 8 bases between them. CDR1 SGHRS and CDR2 YFSETQ come from the germline V gene.

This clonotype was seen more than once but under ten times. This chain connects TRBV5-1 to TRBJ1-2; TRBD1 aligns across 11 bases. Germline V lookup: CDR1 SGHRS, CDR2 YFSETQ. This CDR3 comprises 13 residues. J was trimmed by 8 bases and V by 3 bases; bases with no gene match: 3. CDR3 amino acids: CASSSGQGDGYTF. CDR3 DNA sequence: TGCGCCAGCAGCTCGGGACAGGGGGACGGCTACACCTTC.

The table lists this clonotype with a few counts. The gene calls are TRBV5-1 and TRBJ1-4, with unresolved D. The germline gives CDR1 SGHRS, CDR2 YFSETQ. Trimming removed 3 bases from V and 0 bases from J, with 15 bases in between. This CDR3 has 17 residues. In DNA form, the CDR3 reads TGCGCCAGCAGCTCCTCCCTGGTTCGGGCAACTAATGAAAAACTGTTTTTT. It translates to CASSSSLVRATNEKLFF.

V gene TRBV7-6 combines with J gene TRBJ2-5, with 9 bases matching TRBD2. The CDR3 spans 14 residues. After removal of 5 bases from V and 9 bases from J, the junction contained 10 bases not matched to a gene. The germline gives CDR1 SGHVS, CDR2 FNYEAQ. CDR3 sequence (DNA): TGTGCCAGCAGCCCGAGACTAGCGGACCCCCCCCAGTACTTC. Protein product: CASSPRLADPPQYF.

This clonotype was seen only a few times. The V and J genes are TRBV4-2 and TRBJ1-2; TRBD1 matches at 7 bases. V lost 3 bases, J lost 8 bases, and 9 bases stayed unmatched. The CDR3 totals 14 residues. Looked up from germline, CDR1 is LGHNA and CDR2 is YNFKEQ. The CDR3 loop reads CASSHRDRVRGYTF. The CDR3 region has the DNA TGTGCCAGCAGCCATCGTGACAGGGTTCGGGGCTACACCTTC.

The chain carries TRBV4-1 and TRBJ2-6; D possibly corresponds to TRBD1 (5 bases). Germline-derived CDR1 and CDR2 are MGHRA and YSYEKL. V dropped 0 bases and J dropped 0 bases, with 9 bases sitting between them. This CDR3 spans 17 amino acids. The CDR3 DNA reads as TGCGCCAGCAGCCAAGATTGGGGCCTCTCTGGGGCCAACGTCCTGACTTTC. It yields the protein CASSQDWGLSGANVLTF.

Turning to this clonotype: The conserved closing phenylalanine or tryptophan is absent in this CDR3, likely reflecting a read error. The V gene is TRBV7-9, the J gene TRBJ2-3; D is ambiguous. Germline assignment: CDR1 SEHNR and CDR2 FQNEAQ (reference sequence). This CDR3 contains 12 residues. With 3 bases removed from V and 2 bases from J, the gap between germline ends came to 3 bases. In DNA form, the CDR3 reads TGTGCCAGCAGCTTCGCCACAGATACGCAGTATATT. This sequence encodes CASSFATDTQYI.

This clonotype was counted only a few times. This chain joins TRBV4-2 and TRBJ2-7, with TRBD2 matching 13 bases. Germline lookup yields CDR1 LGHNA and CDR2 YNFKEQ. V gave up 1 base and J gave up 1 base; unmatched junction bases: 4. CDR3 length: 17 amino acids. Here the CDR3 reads CASSQATSGRFSYEQYF. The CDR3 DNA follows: TGTGCCAGCAGCCAAGCGACTAGCGGGAGGTTTTCCTACGAGCAGTACTTC.

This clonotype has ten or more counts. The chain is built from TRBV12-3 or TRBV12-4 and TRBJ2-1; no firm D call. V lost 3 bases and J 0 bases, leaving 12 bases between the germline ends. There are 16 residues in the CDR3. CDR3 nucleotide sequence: TGTGCCAGCAGTTTTGGGGTTTACCGCTCCTACAATGAGCAGTTCTTC. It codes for CASSFGVYRSYNEQFF.

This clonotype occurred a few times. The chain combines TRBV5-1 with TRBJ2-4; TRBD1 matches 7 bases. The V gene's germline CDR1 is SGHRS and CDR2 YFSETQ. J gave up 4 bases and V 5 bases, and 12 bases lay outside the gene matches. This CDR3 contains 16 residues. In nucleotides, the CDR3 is TGCGCCAGCAGTTCAGTTGCCCGGGACAGAAAAAACATTCAGTACTTC. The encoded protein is CASSSVARDRKNIQYF.

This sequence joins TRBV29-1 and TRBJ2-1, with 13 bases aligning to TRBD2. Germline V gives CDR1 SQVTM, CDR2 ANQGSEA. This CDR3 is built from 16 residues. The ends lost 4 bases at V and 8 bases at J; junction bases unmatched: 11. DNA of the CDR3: TGCAGCGTTGTCCGCCCACTAGCGGGAGGGCCCCATGAGCAGTTCTTC. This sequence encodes CSVVRPLAGGPHEQFF.

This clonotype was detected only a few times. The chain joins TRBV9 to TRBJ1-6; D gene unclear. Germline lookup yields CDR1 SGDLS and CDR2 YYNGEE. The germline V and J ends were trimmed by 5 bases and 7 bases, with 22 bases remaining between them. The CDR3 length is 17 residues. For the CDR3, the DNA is TGTGCCAGCAGTCAAGGACCAGACCGAGGATTGAATTCACCCCTCCACTTT. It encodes CASSQGPDRGLNSPLHF.